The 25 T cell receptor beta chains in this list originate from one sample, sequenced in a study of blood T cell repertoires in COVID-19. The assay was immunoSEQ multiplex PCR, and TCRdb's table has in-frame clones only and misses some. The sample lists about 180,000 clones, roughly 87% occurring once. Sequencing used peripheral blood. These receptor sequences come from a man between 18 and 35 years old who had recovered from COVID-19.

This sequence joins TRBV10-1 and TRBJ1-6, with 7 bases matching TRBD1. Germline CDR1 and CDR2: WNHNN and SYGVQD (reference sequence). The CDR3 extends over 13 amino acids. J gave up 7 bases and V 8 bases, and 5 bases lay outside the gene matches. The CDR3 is CASARDRNSPLHF. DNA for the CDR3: TGCGCCAGCGCCCGGGACAGAAATTCACCCCTCCACTTT.

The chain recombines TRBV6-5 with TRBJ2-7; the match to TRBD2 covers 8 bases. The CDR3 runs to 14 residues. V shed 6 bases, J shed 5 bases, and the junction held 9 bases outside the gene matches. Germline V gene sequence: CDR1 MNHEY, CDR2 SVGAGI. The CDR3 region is CASSRGSGRNEQYF. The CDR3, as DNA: TGTGCCAGCAGCCGGGGAAGCGGGAGAAACGAGCAGTACTTC.

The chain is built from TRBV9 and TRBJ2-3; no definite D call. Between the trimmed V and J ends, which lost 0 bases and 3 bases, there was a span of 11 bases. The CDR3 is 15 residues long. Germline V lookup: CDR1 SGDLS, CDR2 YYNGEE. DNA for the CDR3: TGTGCCAGCAGCGTAGATCGGAGTTTAACAGATACGCAGTATTTT. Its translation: CASSVDRSLTDTQYF.

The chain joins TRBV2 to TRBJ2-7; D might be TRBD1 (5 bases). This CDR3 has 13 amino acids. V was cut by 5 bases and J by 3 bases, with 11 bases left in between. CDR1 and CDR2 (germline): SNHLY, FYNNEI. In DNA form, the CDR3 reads TGTGCCAGCAGTCGACAGAGGATCTACGAGCAGTACTTC. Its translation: CASSRQRIYEQYF.

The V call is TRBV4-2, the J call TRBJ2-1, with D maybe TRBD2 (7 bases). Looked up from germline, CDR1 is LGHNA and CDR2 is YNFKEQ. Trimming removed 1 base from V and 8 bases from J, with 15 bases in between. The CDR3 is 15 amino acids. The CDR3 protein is CASSQVRGGLDEQFF. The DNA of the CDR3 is TGTGCCAGCAGCCAAGTTAGGGGGGGTCTGGATGAGCAGTTCTTC.

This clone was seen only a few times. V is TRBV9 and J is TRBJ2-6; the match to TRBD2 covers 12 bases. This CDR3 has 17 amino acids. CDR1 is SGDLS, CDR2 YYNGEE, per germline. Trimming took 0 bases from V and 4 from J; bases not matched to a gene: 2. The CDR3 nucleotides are TGTGCCAGCAGCGTAGGACTAGCGGGGGCCGGGGCCAACGTCCTGACTTTC. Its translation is CASSVGLAGAGANVLTF.

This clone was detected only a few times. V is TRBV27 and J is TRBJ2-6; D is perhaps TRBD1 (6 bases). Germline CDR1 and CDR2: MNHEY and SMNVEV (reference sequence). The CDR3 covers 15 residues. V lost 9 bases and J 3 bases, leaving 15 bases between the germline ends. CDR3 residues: CASTWGPGGANVLTF. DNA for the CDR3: TGTGCCAGTACGTGGGGGCCTGGTGGGGCCAACGTCCTGACTTTC. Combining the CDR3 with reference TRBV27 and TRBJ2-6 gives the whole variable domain EAQVTQNPRYLITVTGKKLTVTCSQNMNHEYMSWYRQDPGLGLRQIYYSMNVEVTDKGDVPEGYKVSRKEKRNFPLILESPSPNQTSLYFCASTWGPGGANVLTFGAGSRLTVL.

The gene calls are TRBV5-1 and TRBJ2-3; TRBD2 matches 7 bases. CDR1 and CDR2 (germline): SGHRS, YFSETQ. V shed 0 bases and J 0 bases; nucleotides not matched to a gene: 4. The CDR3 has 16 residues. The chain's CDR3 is CASSLGPRESTDTQYF. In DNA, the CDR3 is TGCGCCAGCAGCTTGGGTCCGCGGGAGAGCACAGATACGCAGTATTTT.

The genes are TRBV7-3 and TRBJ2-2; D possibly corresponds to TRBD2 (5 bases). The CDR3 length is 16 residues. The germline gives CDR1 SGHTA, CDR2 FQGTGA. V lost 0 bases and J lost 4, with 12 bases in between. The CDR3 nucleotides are TGTGCCAGCAGCTTAACTCCCCTAGCAGGCACCGGGGAGCTGTTTTTT. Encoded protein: CASSLTPLAGTGELFF.

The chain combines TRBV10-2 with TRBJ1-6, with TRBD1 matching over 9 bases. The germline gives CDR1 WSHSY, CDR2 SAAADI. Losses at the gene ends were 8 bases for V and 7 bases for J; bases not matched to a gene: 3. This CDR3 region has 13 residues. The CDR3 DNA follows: TGCGCCAGCGGGGACAGGGAAAATTCACCCCTCCACTTT. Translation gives CASGDRENSPLHF.

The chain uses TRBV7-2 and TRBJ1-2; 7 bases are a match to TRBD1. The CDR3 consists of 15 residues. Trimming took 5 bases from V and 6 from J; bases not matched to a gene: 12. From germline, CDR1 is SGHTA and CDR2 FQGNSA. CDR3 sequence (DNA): TGTGCCAGCAGCCATGACAGGGAAAACTTTAATGGCTACACCTTC. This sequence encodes CASSHDRENFNGYTF.

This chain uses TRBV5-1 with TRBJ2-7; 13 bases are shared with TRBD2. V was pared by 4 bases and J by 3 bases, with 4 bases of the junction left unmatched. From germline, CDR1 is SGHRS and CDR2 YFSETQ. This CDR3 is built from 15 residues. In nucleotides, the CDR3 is TGCGCCAGCAGCCAAGGACTAGCGGGGGTCTACGAGCAGTACTTC. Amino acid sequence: CASSQGLAGVYEQYF.

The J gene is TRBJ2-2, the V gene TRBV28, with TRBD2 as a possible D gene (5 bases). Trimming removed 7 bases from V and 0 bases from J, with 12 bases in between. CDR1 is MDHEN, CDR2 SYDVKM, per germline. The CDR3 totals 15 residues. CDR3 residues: CASTIRLTNTGELFF. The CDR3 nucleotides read TGTGCCAGCACCATAAGACTAACGAACACCGGGGAGCTGTTTTTT.

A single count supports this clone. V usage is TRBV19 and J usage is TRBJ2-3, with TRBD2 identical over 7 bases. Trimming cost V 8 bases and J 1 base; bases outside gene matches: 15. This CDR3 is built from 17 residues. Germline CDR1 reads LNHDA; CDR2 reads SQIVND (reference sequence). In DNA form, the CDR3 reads TGTGCCAGTGGCGGTGGTCTAGCGGACCGAGGCACAGATACGCAGTATTTT. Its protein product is CASGGGLADRGTDTQYF.

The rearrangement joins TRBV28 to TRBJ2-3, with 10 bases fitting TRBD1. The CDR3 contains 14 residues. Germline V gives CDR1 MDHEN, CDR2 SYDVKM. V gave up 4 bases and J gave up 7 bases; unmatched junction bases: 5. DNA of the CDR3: TGTGCCAGCAGTTCTAGACAGGGGGCTAATACGCAGTATTTT. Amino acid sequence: CASSSRQGANTQYF.

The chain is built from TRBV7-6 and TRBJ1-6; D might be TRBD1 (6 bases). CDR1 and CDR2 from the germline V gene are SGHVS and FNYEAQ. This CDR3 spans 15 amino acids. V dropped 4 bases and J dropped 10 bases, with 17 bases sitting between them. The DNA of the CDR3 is TGTGCCAGCAGCTCCGGACAGAAACAAGACTCACCCCTCCACTTT. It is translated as CASSSGQKQDSPLHF.

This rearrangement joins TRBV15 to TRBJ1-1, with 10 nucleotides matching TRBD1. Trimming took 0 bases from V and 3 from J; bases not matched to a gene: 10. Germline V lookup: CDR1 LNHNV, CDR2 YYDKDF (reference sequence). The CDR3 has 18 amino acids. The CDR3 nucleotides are TGTGCCACCAGCAGAGACCGGAGACAGGGGGCGCTTGACACTGAAGCTTTCTTT. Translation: CATSRDRRQGALDTEAFF.

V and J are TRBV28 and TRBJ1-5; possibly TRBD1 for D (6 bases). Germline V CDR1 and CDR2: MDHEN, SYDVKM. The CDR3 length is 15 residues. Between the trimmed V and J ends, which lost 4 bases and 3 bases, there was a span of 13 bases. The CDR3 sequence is CASSSGVMNNQPQHF. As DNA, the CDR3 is TGTGCCAGCAGTTCAGGGGTTATGAACAATCAGCCCCAGCATTTT.

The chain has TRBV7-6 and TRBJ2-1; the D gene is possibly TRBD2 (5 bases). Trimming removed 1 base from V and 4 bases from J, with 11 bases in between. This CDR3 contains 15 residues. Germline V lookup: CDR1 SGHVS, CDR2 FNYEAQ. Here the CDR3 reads CASSLGSSPYNEQFF. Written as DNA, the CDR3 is TGTGCCAGCAGCTTAGGGTCTAGCCCTTACAATGAGCAGTTCTTC.

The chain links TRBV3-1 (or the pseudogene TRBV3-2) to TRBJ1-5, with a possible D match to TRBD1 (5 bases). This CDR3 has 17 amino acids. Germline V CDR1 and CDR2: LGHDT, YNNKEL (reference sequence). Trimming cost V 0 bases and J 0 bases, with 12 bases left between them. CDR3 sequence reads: CASSQDRQPNSNQPQHF. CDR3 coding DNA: TGTGCCAGCAGCCAAGATCGACAGCCAAATAGCAATCAGCCCCAGCATTTT.

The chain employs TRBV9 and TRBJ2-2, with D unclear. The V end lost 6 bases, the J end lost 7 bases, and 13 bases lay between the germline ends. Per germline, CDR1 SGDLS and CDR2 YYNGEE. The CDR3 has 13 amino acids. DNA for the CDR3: TGTGCCAGCACTAAGACGGGTTTCGGGGAGCTGTTTTTT. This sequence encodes CASTKTGFGELFF.

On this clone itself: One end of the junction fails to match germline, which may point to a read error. The DNA of the CDR3 is TGTGCCACCACGACACGGTCCCTCAATTACCTCTTCTTC. Translated, it gives CATTTRSLNYLFF. The chain links TRBV11-2 to TRBJ2-7; no clear D. This CDR3 contains 13 residues. CDR1 is SGHAT, CDR2 FQNNGV, per germline. The full variable domain, in which reference TRBV11-2 and TRBJ2-7 provide the parts outside the CDR3, is EAGVAQSPRYKIIEKRQSVAFWCNPISGHATLYWYQQILGQGPKLLIQFQNNGVVDDSQLPKDRFSAERLKGVDSTLKIQPAKLEDSAVYLCATTTRSLNYLFFGPGTRLTVT.

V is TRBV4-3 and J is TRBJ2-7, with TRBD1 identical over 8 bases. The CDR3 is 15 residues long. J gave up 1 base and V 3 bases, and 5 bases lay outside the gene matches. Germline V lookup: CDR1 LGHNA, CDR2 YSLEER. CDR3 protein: CASSHGTGKSYEQYF. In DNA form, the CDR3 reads TGCGCCAGCAGCCACGGGACAGGAAAATCCTACGAGCAGTACTTC.

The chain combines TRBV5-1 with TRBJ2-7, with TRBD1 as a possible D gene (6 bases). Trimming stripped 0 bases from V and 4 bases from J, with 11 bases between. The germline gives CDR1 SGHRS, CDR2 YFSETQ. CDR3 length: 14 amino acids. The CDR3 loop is CASSLATGPYEQYF. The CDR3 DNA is TGCGCCAGCAGCTTGGCAACAGGGCCTTACGAGCAGTACTTC.

The CDR3 nucleotides read TGTGCCAGCAGTCCTCAGGCGGGGAAGAGGAATCAGCCCCAGCATTTT. Protein: CASSPQAGKRNQPQHF. The J gene is TRBJ1-5, the V gene TRBV28; the D is unclear. Germline V gives CDR1 MDHEN, CDR2 SYDVKM. The V end was cut by 5 bases, the J end by 4 bases, with 18 bases between. The CDR3 sequence is 16 residues long.